Sequencing of this TCR beta chain was carried out in a study of CD8+ T cells in alopecia areata (dated by TCRdb to 2016 to 2019). The study in broad terms: The treated patients took part in an open-label pilot trial in which moderate-to-severe alopecia areata was treated with oral tofacitinib at 5 to 10 mg twice daily. Patients received tofacitinib for 6 to 18 months and were then followed off drug for 6 months to check for delayed response and recurrence. In treated patients, disease severity was measured using the SALT score, which gives the percentage of scalp surface area affected. In both human patients and the C3H/HeJ mouse model, the study applied high-throughput TCRbeta sequencing to look at T cell clonal expansion in alopecia areata. On the human side, TCRbeta sequencing was run on scalp tissue and on sorted CD4+ and CD8+ peripheral blood T cells from healthy controls and from alopecia areata patients with either patchy or totalis/universalis disease. Patients on tofacitinib were biopsied at baseline and after 4 and 24 weeks of treatment, and several of the patients also had a later scalp biopsy. Scalp clonality was compared across normal scalp (n=4), patchy alopecia areata scalp (n=8), and alopecia totalis/universalis scalp (n=8). RNA was extracted with the PAXgene miRNA kit for fixed scalp, the miRNeasy kit for PBMCs, and the RNeasy kit for mouse skin. immunoSEQ multiplex PCR using 35 Vbeta forward primers and 13 Jbeta reverse primers was used to amplify TCRbeta CDR3 regions.

This clone was seen a single time. Its specific antigen is unknown. The sample holds no much larger clone one base away, and base qualities are not on file. General study outcomes and caveats: Tofacitinib significantly lowered scalp clonality and the number of expanded CD8+ clones among the top 100 scalp clones. Compared with normal scalp, lesional scalp, particularly in alopecia totalis/universalis, had higher clonality and more expanded CD8+ clones, which suggests antigenic drive. The treated cohort was small, with a single nonresponder, so links between baseline CD8+ expansion and response need larger studies. Shared TCR sequences between patients were less evident than in mice, which may be partly attributable to HLA diversity in the patient population. Resident alphabeta T cells in normal human skin are also sequenced, complicating scalp TCR repertoire analysis, unlike mouse skin dominated by gammadelta T cells. Many expanded lesional clones persisted in scalp and blood during tofacitinib treatment, which may partly explain relapse after stopping treatment.

The library was prepared using the immunoSEQ multiplex PCR assay. RNA was extracted from all samples and reverse transcribed into cDNA, which served as template for TCR sequencing. First-strand cDNA was synthesized with SuperScript III using a 2:1 mix of oligo-dT and random hexamers. A synthetic immune receptor repertoire was used to gauge amplification bias, and whatever bias remained was removed computationally. Per the authors' processing: Raw reads were preprocessed for error removal, and CDR3 was defined according to IMGT conventions as running from the conserved cysteine to phenylalanine. Clonality was computed as 1 minus the Shannon entropy, with the entropy normalized by log2 of the number of productive unique TCRs. Scalp TCRbeta sequences were cross-referenced with sorted blood CD4 and CD8 repertoires so that the CD4 or CD8 identity of scalp clones could be inferred. TCRdb carries this immuneACCESS record with in-frame sequences only. Its versions omit some clonotypes, under half of them owing to an unresolved V gene in the studies checked, with the rest unexplained. Clone size and the V and J calls come from that table; the DNA yielded D and trimming. This sample is represented by roughly 92,000 clones; just over 70% of them were singletons. The ten largest clones represent approximately 15% of the sample.

Taken with the paper, the label for treatment or condition translates to: oral pan-JAK inhibitor, 5-10 mg twice daily. Peripheral blood and lesional scalp punch biopsies were obtained from patients with alopecia areata. PBMCs were separated by density centrifugation and stained for CD3, CD4 and CD8, after which CD4+ and CD8+ T cells were sorted on a FACSAria. CDR1 SQVTM and CDR2 ANQGSEA were looked up in the germline V gene. The cysteine opens and the phenylalanine closes a CDR3 of 13 amino acids. The DNA shown is the 39-base CDR3, in frame from base 1. The trim is 8 bases for V and 2 bases for J, with a gap of 15 bases between the germline ends.

Recombination joined TRBV29-1 with TRBJ1-1; the D gene is perhaps TRBD1, on 6 matching bases. This clonotype originated in a human donor with alopecia areata. The specimen comprised CD8+ T cells sorted from blood, sampled between weeks 44 and 45, from a patient treated with tofacitinib. The nucleotide sequence reads as follows: TGCAGCTCAAGACAGGACTCAAACACTGAAGCTTTCTTT. It is translated as CSSRQDSNTEAFF.